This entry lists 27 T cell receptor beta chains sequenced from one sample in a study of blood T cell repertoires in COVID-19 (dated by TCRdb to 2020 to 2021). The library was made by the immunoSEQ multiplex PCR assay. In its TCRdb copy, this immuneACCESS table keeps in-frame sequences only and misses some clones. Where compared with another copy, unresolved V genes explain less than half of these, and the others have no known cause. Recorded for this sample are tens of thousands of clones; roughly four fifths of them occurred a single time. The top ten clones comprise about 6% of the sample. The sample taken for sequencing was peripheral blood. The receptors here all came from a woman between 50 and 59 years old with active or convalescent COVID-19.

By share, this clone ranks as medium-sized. CDR3 DNA sequence: TGTGCCAGCAGCCGCTTTACTCAGGGGCCGCGCACTGAAGCTTTCTTT. Its protein product is CASSRFTQGPRTEAFF. The genes are TRBV14 and TRBJ1-1, with D possibly matching TRBD1 (6 bases). Looked up from germline, CDR1 is SGHDN and CDR2 is FVKESK. The CDR3 is made up of 16 amino acids. Trimming pared 4 bases from V and 4 bases from J, leaving 19 bases between.

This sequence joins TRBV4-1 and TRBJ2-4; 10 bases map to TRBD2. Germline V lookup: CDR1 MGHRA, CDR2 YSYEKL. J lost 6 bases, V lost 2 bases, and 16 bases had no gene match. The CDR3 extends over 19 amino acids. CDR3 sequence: CASSQLTAGAGGPGNIQYF. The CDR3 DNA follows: TGCGCCAGCAGCCAACTCACGGCAGGAGCGGGAGGGCCCGGAAACATTCAGTACTTC.

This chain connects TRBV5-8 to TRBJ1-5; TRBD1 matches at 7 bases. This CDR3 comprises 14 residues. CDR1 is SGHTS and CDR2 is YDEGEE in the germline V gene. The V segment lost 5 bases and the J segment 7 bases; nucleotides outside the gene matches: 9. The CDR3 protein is CASRQGGAGQPQHF. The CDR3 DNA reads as TGTGCCAGCAGGCAGGGGGGAGCAGGACAGCCCCAGCATTTT.

Here the CDR3 reads CASSPAGRGYTF. In nucleotides, the CDR3 is TGTGCCAGCAGCCCCGCGGGTCGGGGCTACACCTTC. The chain combines TRBV3-1 (or the pseudogene TRBV3-2) with TRBJ1-2; D gene ambiguous. This CDR3 has 12 amino acids. Trimming cost V 4 bases and J 8 bases, with 11 bases left between them. The germline CDR1 and CDR2 sequences are LGHDT and YNNKEL (reference sequence).

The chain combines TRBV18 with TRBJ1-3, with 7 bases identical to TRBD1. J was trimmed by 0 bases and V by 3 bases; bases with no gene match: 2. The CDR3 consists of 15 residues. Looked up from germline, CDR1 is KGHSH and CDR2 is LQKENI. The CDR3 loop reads CASSPGTVSGNTIYF. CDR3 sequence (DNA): TGTGCCAGCTCACCCGGGACAGTCTCTGGAAACACCATATATTTT.

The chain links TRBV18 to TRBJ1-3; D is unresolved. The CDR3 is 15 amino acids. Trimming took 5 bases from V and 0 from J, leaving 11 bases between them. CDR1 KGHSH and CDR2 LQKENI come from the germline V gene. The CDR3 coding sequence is TGTGCCAGCTCATCGTACAGAGACTCTGGAAACACCATATATTTT. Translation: CASSSYRDSGNTIYF.

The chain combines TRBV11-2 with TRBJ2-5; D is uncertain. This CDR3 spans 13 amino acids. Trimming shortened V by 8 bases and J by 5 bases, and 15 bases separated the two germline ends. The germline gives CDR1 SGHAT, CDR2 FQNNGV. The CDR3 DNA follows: TGTGCCAGCCGCGCAGGCCTACGGGAGACCCAGTACTTC. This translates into CASRAGLRETQYF.

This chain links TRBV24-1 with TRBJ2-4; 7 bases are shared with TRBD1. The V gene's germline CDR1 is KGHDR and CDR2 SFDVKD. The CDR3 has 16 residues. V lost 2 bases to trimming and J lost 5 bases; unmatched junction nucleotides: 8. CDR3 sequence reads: CATSDSPGTEENIQYF. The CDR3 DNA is TGTGCCACCAGTGATTCCCCCGGGACAGAGGAAAACATTCAGTACTTC.

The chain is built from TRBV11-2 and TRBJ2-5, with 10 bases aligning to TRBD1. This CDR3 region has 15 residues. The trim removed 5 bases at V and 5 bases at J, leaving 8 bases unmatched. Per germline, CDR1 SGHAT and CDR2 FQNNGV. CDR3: CASSLTTGGLETQYF. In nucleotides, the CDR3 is TGTGCCAGCAGCCTCACGACAGGGGGCCTCGAGACCCAGTACTTC.

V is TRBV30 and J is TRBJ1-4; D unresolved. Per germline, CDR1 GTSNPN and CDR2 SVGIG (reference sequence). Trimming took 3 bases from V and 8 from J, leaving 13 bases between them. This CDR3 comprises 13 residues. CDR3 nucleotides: TGTGCCTGGAGCCCAGGAAGTGGCGAAAAACTGTTTTTT. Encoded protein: CAWSPGSGEKLFF.

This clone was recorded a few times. The CDR3 region has the DNA TGCGCCAGCAGCTTGGGGCAAGATACGCAGTATTTT. As protein: CASSLGQDTQYF. The V gene is TRBV5-1, the J gene TRBJ2-3, with D hard to call. Germline loops: CDR1 SGHRS, CDR2 YFSETQ. The germline V and J ends were trimmed by 0 bases and 5 bases, with 4 bases remaining between them. CDR3 length: 12 amino acids.

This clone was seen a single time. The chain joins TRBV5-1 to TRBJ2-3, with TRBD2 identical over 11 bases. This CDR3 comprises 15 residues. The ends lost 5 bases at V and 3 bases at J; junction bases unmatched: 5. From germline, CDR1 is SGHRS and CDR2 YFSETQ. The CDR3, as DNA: TGCGCCAGCAGACCTACTAGCGGGAGAACAGATACGCAGTATTTT. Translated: CASRPTSGRTDTQYF.

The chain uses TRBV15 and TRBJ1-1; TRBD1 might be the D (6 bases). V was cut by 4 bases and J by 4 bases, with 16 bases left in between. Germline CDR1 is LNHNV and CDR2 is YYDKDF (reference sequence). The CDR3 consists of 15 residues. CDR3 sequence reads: CATSTHRVSGTEAFF. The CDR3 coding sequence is TGTGCCACCAGCACACACAGGGTCTCGGGCACTGAAGCTTTCTTT.

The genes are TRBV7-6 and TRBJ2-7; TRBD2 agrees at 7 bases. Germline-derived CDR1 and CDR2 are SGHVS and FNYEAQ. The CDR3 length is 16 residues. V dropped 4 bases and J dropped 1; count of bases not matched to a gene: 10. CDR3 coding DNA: TGTGCCAGCAGCTCCCCGAGGAAGGGAGGGTCCTACGAGCAGTACTTC. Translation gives CASSSPRKGGSYEQYF.

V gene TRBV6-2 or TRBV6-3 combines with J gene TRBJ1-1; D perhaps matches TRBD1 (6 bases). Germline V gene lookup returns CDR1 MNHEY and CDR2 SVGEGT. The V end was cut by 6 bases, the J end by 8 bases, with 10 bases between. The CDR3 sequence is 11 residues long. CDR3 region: CASSQGTEAFF. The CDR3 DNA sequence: TGTGCCAGCAGCCAAGGGACAGAAGCTTTCTTT.

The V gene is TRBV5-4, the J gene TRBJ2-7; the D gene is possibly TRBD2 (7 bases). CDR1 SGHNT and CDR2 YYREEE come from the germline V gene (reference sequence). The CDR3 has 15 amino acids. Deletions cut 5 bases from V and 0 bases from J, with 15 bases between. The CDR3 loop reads CASRGGAQSSYEQYF. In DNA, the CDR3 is TGTGCCAGCAGGGGGGGGGCACAGAGCTCCTACGAGCAGTACTTC.

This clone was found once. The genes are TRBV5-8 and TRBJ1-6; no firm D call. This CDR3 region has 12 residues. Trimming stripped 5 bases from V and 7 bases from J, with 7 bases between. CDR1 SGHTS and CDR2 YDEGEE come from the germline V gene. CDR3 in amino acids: CASRLQNSPLHF. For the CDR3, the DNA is TGTGCCAGCAGATTACAGAATTCACCCCTCCACTTT. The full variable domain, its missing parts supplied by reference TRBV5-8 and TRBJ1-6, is EAGVTQSPTHLIKTRGQQATLRCSPISGHTSVYWYQQALGLGLQFLLWYDEGEERNRGNFPPRFSGRQFPNYSSELNVNALELEDSALYLCASRLQNSPLHFGNGTRLTVT.

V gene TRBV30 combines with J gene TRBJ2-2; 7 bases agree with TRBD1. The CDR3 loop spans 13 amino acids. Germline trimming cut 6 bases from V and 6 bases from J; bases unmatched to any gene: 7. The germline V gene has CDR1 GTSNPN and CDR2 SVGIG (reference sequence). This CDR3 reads CACPHRGSGELFF. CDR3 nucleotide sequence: TGTGCCTGCCCCCACAGGGGATCCGGGGAGCTGTTTTTT.

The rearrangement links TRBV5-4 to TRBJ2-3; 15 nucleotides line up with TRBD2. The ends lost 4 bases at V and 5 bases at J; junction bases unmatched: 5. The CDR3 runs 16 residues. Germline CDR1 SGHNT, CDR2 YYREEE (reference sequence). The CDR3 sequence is CASSGGLAGGEDTQYF. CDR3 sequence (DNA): TGTGCCAGCAGCGGGGGACTAGCGGGAGGAGAAGATACGCAGTATTTT.

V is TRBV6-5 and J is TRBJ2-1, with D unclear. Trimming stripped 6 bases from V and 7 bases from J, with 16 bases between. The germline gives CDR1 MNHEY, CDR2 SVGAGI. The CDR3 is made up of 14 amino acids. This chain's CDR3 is CASSPGTSRNEQFF. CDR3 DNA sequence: TGTGCCAGCAGCCCCGGTACCTCTAGGAATGAGCAGTTCTTC.

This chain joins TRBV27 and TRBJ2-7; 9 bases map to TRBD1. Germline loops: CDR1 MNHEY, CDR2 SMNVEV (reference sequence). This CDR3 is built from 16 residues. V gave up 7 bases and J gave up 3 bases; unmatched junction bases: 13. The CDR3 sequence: CASILRDREFIYEQYF. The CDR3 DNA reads TGTGCCAGCATCCTCCGGGACAGGGAGTTCATCTACGAGCAGTACTTC.

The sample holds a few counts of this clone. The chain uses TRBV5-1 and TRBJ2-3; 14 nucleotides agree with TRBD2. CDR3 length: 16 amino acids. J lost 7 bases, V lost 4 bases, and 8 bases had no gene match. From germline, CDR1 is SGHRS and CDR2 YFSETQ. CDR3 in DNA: TGCGCCAGCAGCCTAGGGACTAGCGGGAGTGGGCATACGCAGTATTTT. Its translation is CASSLGTSGSGHTQYF.

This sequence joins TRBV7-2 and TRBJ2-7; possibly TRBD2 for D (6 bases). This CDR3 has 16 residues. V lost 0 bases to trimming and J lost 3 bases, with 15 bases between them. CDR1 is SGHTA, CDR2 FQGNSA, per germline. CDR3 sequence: CASSLAGGRSFYEQYF. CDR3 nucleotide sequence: TGTGCCAGCAGCTTAGCAGGAGGGCGGTCATTCTACGAGCAGTACTTC.

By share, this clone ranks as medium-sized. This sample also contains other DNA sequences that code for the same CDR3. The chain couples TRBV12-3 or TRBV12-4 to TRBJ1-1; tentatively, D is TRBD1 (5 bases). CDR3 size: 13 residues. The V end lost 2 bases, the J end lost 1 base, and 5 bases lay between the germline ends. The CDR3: CASSLQGNTEAFF. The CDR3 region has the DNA TGTGCCAGCAGTTTACAGGGGAACACTGAAGCTTTCTTT.

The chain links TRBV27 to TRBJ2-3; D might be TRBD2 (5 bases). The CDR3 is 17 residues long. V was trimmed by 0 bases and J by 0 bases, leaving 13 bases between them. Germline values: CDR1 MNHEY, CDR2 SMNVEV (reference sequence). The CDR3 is CASSLSRARRSTDTQYF. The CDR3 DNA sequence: TGTGCCAGCAGTTTATCGAGGGCACGCAGAAGCACAGATACGCAGTATTTT.

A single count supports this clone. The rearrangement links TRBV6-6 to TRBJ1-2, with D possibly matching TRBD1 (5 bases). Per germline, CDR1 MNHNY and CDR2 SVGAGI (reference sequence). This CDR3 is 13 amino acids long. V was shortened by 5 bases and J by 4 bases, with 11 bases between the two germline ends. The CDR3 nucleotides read TGTGCCAGCAGTGTCAGGGAGGGCTATGGCTACACCTTC. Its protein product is CASSVREGYGYTF.

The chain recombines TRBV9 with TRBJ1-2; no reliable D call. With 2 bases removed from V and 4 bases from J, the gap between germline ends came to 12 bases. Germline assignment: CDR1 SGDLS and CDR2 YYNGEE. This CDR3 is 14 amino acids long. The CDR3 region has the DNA TGTGCCAGCAGCGTTTCAGAGGAGATCTATGGCTACACCTTC. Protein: CASSVSEEIYGYTF. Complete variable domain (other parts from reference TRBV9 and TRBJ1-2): DSGVTQTPKHLITATGQRVTLRCSPRSGDLSVYWYQQSLDQGLQFLIQYYNGEERAKGNILERFSAQQFPDLHSELNLSSLELGDSALYFCASSVSEEIYGYTFGSGTRLTVV.